The following is a T cell receptor (beta chain) sequence with its context. Its matching antigen is unknown. Around 530 ng RNA was reverse transcribed with alpha and beta constant-region primers. Each of the alpha and beta chains got its own library through chain-specific third strand synthesis with indices. One entry per CDR3 protein results from TCRdb running MiXCR on the 5' RACE reads. The data contain around 7,600 distinct CDR3 sequences, 9% to 10% of them singletons. The entry originates in a study of HIV-infected patients and healthy controls. Study observations and caveats: Donor HLA types were not determined in the study.

Germline values: CDR1 MNHNY, CDR2 SVGAGI (reference sequence). The V end was cut by 6 bases, the J end by 4 bases, with 13 bases between. The CDR3 covers 13 residues. No cell fractionation was done, so the repertoire covers all unsorted peripheral blood T cells. Sample: blood, taken before antiretroviral therapy. The chain joins TRBV6-6 to TRBJ2-7; a weak D match, TRBD2 (5 bases). The TCR originated in an adult with HIV infection. The CDR3 DNA reads as TGTGCCAGCAGATCGGGGTGGTCTTACGAGCAGTACTTC. Translated, it gives CASRSGWSYEQYF.